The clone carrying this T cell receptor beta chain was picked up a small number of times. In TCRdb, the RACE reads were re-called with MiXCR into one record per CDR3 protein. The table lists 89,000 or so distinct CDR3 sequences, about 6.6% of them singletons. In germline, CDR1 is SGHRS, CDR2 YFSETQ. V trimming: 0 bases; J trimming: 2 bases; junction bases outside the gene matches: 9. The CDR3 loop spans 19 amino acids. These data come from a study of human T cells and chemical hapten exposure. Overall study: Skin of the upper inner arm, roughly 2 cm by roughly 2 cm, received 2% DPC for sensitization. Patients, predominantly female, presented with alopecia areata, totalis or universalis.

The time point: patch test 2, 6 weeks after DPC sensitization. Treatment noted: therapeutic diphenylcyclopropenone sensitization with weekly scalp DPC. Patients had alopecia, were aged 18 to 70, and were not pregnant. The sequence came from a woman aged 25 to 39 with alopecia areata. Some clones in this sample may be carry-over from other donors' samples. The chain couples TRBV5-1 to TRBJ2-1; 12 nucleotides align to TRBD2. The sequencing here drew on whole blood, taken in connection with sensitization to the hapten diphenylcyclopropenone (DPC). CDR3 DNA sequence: TGCGCCAGCAGCTTGGTGACTAGCGGGGGCTTTCCTACCTACAATGAGCAGTTCTTC. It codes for CASSLVTSGGFPTYNEQFF. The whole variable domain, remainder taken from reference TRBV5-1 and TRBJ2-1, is KAGVTQTPRYLIKTRGQQVTLSCSPISGHRSVSWYQQTPGQGLQFLFEYFSETQRNKGNFPGRFSGRQFSNSRSEMNVSTLELGDSALYLCASSLVTSGGFPTYNEQFFGPGTRLTVL.